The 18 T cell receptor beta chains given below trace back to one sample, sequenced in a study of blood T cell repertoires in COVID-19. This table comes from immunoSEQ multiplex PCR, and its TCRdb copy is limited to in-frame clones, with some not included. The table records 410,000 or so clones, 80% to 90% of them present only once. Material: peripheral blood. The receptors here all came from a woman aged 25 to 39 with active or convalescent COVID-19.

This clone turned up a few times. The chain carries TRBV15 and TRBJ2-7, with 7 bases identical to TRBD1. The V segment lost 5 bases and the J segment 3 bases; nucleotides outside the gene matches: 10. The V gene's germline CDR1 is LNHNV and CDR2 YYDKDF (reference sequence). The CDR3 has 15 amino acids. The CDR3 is CATSRRYGTDYEQYF. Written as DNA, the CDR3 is TGTGCCACCAGCCGTCGATATGGGACAGACTACGAGCAGTACTTC.

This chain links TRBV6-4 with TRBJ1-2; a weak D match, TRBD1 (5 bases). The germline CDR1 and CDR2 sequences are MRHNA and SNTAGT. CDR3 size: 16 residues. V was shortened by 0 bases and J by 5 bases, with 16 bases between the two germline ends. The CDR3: CASSDSNRRGGYGYTF. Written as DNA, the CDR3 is TGTGCCAGCAGTGACTCGAATAGGCGGGGGGGATATGGCTACACCTTC.

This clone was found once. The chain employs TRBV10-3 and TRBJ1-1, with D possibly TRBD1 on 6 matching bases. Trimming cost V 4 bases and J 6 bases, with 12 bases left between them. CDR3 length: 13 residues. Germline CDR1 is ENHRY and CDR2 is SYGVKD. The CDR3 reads CAISGGGGSEAFF. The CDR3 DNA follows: TGTGCCATCAGTGGCGGGGGGGGCTCTGAAGCTTTCTTT.

The CDR3 bases are TGTGCCAGCAGCTTAGATGTCAGGGAGCGGGATGCCAATGAGCAGTTCTTC. This gives the protein CASSLDVRERDANEQFF. V is TRBV7-9 and J is TRBJ2-1; 7 nucleotides line up with TRBD2. This CDR3 has 17 residues. Trimming removed 1 base from V and 6 bases from J; junction bases left unmatched: 12. The germline V gene encodes CDR1 SEHNR and CDR2 FQNEAQ (reference sequence).

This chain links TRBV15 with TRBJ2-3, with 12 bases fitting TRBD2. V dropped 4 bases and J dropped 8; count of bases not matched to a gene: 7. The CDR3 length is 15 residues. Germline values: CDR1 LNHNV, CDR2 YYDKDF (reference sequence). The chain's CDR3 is CATSIGLAGMGTQYF. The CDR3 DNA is TGTGCCACCAGCATTGGACTAGCGGGGATGGGTACGCAGTATTTT.

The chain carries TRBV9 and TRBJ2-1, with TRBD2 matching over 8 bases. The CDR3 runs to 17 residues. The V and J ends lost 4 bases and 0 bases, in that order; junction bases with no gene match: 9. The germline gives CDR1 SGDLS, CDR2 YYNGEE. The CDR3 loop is CASSLGSGSVSYNEQFF. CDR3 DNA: TGTGCCAGCAGCCTAGGAAGCGGGAGTGTCTCCTACAATGAGCAGTTCTTC.

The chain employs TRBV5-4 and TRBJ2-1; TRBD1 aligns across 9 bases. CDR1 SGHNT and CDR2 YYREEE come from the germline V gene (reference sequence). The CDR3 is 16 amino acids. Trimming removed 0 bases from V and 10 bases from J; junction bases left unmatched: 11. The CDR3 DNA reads TGTGCCAGCAGCTTGGCCGGGACAGGGTATACTAGGGAGCAGTTCTTC. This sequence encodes CASSLAGTGYTREQFF.

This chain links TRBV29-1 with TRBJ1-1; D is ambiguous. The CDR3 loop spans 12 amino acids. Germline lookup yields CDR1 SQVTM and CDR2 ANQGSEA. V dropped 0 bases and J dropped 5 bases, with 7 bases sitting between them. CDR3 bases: TGCAGCGTTGAAGACCCGGAGACTGAAGCTTTCTTT. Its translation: CSVEDPETEAFF. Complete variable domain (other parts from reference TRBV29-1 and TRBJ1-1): SAVISQKPSRDICQRGTSLTIQCQVDSQVTMMFWYRQQPGQSLTLIATANQGSEATYESGFVIDKFPISRPNLTFSTLTVSNMSPEDSSIYLCSVEDPETEAFFGQGTRLTVV.

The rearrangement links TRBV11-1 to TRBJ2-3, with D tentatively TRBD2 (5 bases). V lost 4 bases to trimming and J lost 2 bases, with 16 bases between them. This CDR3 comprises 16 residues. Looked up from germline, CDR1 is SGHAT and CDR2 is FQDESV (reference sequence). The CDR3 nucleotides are TGTGCCAGCAGCTCAAGGAGGTGGGCAGACACAGATACGCAGTATTTT. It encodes CASSSRRWADTDTQYF. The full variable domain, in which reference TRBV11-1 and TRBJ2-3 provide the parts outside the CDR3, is EAEVAQSPRYKITEKSQAVAFWCDPISGHATLYWYRQILGQGPELLVQFQDESVVDDSQLPKDRFSAERLKGVDSTLKIQPAELGDSAMYLCASSSRRWADTDTQYFGPGTRLTVL.

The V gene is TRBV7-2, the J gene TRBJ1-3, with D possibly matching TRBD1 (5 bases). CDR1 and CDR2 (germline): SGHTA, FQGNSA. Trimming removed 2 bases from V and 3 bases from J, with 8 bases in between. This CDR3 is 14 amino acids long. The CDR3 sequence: CASSLRQGGNTIYF. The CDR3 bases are TGTGCCAGCAGCTTAAGGCAGGGTGGAAACACCATATATTTT.

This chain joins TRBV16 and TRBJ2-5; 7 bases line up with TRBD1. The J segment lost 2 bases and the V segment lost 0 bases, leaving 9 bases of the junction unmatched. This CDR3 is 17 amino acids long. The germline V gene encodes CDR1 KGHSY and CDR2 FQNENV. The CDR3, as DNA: TGTGCCAGCAGCCAATCAGCGGACAGGCCTTATCAAGAGACCCAGTACTTC. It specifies CASSQSADRPYQETQYF.

This CDR3 reads CASSFQGDNTEAFF. CDR3 coding DNA: TGCGCCAGCAGCTTCCAGGGGGATAACACTGAAGCTTTCTTT. The gene calls are TRBV5-1 and TRBJ1-1; 7 bases align to TRBD1. CDR3 size: 14 residues. V dropped 2 bases and J dropped 2; count of bases not matched to a gene: 3. Germline CDR1 SGHRS, CDR2 YFSETQ.

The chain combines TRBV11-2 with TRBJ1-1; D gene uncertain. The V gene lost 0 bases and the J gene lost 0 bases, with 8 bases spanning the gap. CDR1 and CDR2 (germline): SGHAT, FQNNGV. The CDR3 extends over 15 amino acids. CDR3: CASSLDSGLNTEAFF. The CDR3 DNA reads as TGTGCCAGCAGCTTAGACTCTGGGCTGAACACTGAAGCTTTCTTT.

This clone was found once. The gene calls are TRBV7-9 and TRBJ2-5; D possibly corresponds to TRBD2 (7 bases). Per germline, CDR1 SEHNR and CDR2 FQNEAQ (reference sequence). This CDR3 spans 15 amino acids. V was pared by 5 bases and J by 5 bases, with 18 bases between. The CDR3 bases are TGTGCCAGCAGCCTCCCCTGGGGGGGGCAGGAGACCCAGTACTTC. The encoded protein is CASSLPWGGQETQYF.

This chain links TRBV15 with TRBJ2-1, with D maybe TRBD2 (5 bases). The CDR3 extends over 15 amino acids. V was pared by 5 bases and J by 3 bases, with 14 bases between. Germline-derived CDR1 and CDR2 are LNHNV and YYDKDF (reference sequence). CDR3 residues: CATSLGAGSYNEQFF. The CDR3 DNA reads TGTGCCACCAGCTTAGGCGCGGGTAGCTACAATGAGCAGTTCTTC.

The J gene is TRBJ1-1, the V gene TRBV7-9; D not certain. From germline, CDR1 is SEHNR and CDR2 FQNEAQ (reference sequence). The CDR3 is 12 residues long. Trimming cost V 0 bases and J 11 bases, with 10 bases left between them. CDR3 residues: CASSLATVEAFF. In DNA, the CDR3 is TGTGCCAGCAGCTTAGCTACAGTTGAGGCTTTCTTT.

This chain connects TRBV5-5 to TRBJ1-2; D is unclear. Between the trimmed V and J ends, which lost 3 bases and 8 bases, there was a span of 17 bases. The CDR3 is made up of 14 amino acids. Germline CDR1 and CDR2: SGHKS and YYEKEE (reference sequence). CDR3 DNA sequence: TGTGCCAGCAGCTCCCTTGACAATCTTTTAGGCTACACCTTC. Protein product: CASSSLDNLLGYTF.

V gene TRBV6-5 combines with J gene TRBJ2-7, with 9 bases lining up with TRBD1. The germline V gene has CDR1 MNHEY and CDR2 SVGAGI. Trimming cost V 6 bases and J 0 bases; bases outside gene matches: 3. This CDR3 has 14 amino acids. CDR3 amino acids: CASRDRGSSYEQYF. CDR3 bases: TGTGCCAGCAGGGACAGGGGCTCCTCCTACGAGCAGTACTTC.